Listed below are T cell receptor beta chains from one sample, sequenced in a study of CD8+ T cells in alopecia areata. This table comes from immunoSEQ multiplex PCR, and its TCRdb copy is limited to in-frame clones, with some not included. The sample records 95,000 to 120,000 clones, 45% to 60% being singletons. The source material was NKG2D-low CD8+ T cells sorted from blood. The receptors shown here come from a human donor with alopecia areata. The CDR3 runs from the conserved cysteine through the conserved F or W. Fields, in order: V gene, J gene, clone size, D gene, CDR3 DNA, CDR3 protein. A D gene is named only where the DNA matches it firmly. Expanded clones get a size class; other rows say once, few or many, or leave the size out.

>TRBV5-1|TRBJ2-7|-|TRBD1
TGCGCCAGCAGCTCCGGACAGGGTAACGAGCAGTACTTC
CASSSGQGNEQYF
>TRBV28|TRBJ2-7|few|TRBD2
TGTGCCAGCAGTTTCATAGCGGGAGGTTGGATCTACGAGCAGTACTTC
CASSFIAGGWIYEQYF
>TRBV27|TRBJ2-3|-|TRBD2
TGTGCCAGCAGTCGACGCGGGAGTTCAGATACGCAGTATTTT
CASSRRGSSDTQYF
>TRBV29-1|TRBJ2-1|-|TRBD2
TGCAGCGCCCCTGGACTAGCGGGCGAGCAGTTCTTC
CSAPGLAGEQFF
>TRBV5-1|TRBJ1-5|once|TRBD1
TGCGCCAGCAGCTTTGGGACAGGGGAAGGCCAGCCCCAGCATTTT
CASSFGTGEGQPQHF
>TRBV14|TRBJ2-7|-|TRBD2
TGTGCCAGCAGCCAAGAGGGACTAGCGGGAGCAGGCGAGCAGTACTTC
CASSQEGLAGAGEQYF
>TRBV2|TRBJ2-3|-|-
TGTGCCAGCAGGCCAGGGGCTGGAAGCACAGATACGCAGTATTTT
CASRPGAGSTDTQYF
>TRBV7-8|TRBJ2-7|few|-
TGTGCCAGCAGCTTAGCTAAAACAGTCCCTAAGAGGTACGAGCAGTACTTC
CASSLAKTVPKRYEQYF
>TRBV19|TRBJ1-2|-|-
TGTGCCAGTAGGAAGGACGGAGGCTACACCTTC
CASRKDGGYTF
>TRBV27|TRBJ2-1|-|-
TGTGCCAGCAGTTTGTCTAGGGGGTATGAGCAGTTCTTC
CASSLSRGYEQFF
>TRBV28|TRBJ2-1|-|-
TGTGCCAGCAGCCCGCCCCGAGGGAATGAGCAGTTCTTC
CASSPPRGNEQFF
>TRBV28|TRBJ2-6|few|-
TGTGCCAGCAGTTTCAAAGGGTCTGCCCCCTCTGGGGCCAACGTCCTGACTTTC
CASSFKGSAPSGANVLTF
>TRBV5-1|TRBJ1-1|-|-
TGCGCCAGCAGCTTGGCCTGGGGGACGAACACTGAAGCTTTCTTT
CASSLAWGTNTEAFF
>TRBV29-1|TRBJ1-2|-|-
TGCAGCGTTCCTTCCGTGGGGGATGGCTACACCTTC
CSVPSVGDGYTF
>TRBV13|TRBJ1-2|-|-
TGTGCCAGCAGCTACGAAGACAGAACGGACTATGGCTACACCTTC
CASSYEDRTDYGYTF
>TRBV21-1|TRBJ1-2|few|-
TGTGCCAGCAGCCCCCGGACAACTGTCAACTATGGCTACACCTTC
CASSPRTTVNYGYTF